These T cell receptor beta chains were read from a single sample in a study of blood T cell repertoires in COVID-19. Here immunoSEQ multiplex PCR was the method, and the copy in TCRdb shows in-frame clones only, minus some. Of a few hundred thousand clones in the sample, approximately 89% were seen once. Sequenced sample: PBMCs or T cells enriched from blood (not recorded which). Source of these receptors: a man under 40 who had recovered from COVID-19. Both conserved end residues are part of each CDR3. D genes are given only for firm matches. Only some rows state a clone size, as once, few, many or a class for expanded clones.

abundance,d_gene,v_gene,j_gene,CDR3nt,CDR3aa
-,-,TRBV29-1,TRBJ2-7,TGCAGCGTTCAACAGGGTTTAAGGGGCCTCGAGCAGTACTTC,CSVQQGLRGLEQYF
-,-,TRBV4-1,TRBJ2-1,TGCGCCAGCAGCCACCAAATGGGGAAGGGGGACTACAATGAGCAGTTCTTC,CASSHQMGKGDYNEQFF
-,-,TRBV18,TRBJ1-3,TGTGCCAGCTCACCAGGGGAGGGAATCGCTGGAAACACCATATATTTT,CASSPGEGIAGNTIYF
-,-,TRBV19,TRBJ1-6,TGTGCCAGTAGTATAGCAGGAACCCTCTATAATTCACCCCTCCACTTT,CASSIAGTLYNSPLHF
-,-,TRBV12-3/TRBV12-4,TRBJ2-7,TGTGCCAGCAGCCTAATCGGGGGCGAGCAGTACTTC,CASSLIGGEQYF
-,TRBD1,TRBV5-6,TRBJ1-2,TGTGCCAGCAGCTTTCCTACAGGGGGCGAAGGCTACACCTTC,CASSFPTGGEGYTF
-,-,TRBV19,TRBJ1-6,TGTGCCAGTAGTATAGACAGGAATAATTCACCCCTCCACTTT,CASSIDRNNSPLHF
-,TRBD1,TRBV5-6,TRBJ1-6,TGTGCCAGCAGTGGGGGATGGGCAGGGGGTTTGTCACCCCTCCACTTT,CASSGGWAGGLSPLHF
-,-,TRBV28,TRBJ2-3,TGTGCCAGCAGTGAGACAGGTGGGACGGGGCTATCTCGCACAGATACGCAGTATTTT,CASSETGGTGLSRTDTQYF
-,-,TRBV20-1,TRBJ1-5,TGCAGTGCTAGTGGCGATCCGGATCAGCCCCAGCATTTT,CSASGDPDQPQHF
-,-,TRBV11-2,TRBJ2-5,TGTGCCAGCAGCCCCCCAGGAGGACGGGAGACCCAGTACTTC,CASSPPGGRETQYF
once,TRBD1,TRBV10-3,TRBJ1-5,TGTGCCATCAGTGAGTCGACAGGGGGCGATCAGCCCCAGCATTTT,CAISESTGGDQPQHF
-,-,TRBV4-1,TRBJ1-5,TGCGCCAGCAGCCAAGAGCGTAATCAGCCCCAGCATTTT,CASSQERNQPQHF
once,TRBD1,TRBV6-5,TRBJ1-5,TGTGCCAGCAGTTACAGAACAGGGGTTGGCCAGCCCCAGCATTTT,CASSYRTGVGQPQHF
-,TRBD2,TRBV7-3,TRBJ2-1,TGTGCCAGCAGCTTAGCGGGGGTCTCCAATGAGCAGTTCTTC,CASSLAGVSNEQFF
-,-,TRBV5-1,TRBJ2-5,TGCGCCAGCAGCTTGGAGGCCCAGCAGGGAGAGACCCAGTACTTC,CASSLEAQQGETQYF
-,TRBD1,TRBV2,TRBJ1-5,TGTGCCAGCAGTGAGGACAGGGGGCCCGGAAGGGCCCAGCATTTT,CASSEDRGPGRAQHF
-,TRBD1,TRBV27,TRBJ1-2,TGTGCCAGCAGTATCGGGACAGGCTATGGCTACACCTTC,CASSIGTGYGYTF
-,TRBD2,TRBV6-2/TRBV6-3,TRBJ2-1,TGTGCCAGCAGTTATGGCGCGGGGGAGTACAATGAGCAGTTCTTC,CASSYGAGEYNEQFF
-,-,TRBV30,TRBJ2-7,TGTGCCGGCCTGACAAATTCCAACGAGCAGTACTTC,CAGLTNSNEQYF
-,TRBD1,TRBV19,TRBJ2-1,TGTGCCAGTAGTGACAGGGCAGACAATGAGCAGTTCTTC,CASSDRADNEQFF
-,TRBD1,TRBV4-2,TRBJ2-3,TGTGCCAGCAGCCAAGCTGGACAGGGCACAGATACGCAGTATTTT,CASSQAGQGTDTQYF
-,-,TRBV5-1,TRBJ2-2,TGCGCCAGCAGCCTCGCGAACACCGGGGAGCTGTTTTTT,CASSLANTGELFF
-,-,TRBV3-1/TRBV3-2,TRBJ2-7,TGTGCCAGCAGCCCCGACAGGCTTCTCTACGAGCAGTACTTC,CASSPDRLLYEQYF
-,TRBD2,TRBV3-1/TRBV3-2,TRBJ2-2,TGTGCCAGCAGCCAGCTGAGCGGGGTCGGGGAGCTGTTTTTT,CASSQLSGVGELFF
-,TRBD1,TRBV5-1,TRBJ2-3,TGCGCCAGCAATCCGGGACAGTACACAGATACGCAGTATTTT,CASNPGQYTDTQYF
-,TRBD2,TRBV7-9,TRBJ2-7,TGTGCCAGCAGCTTAGTCTCCGGCGGGGGGGAATACGAGCAGTACTTC,CASSLVSGGGEYEQYF
-,TRBD1,TRBV7-9,TRBJ1-2,TGTGCCAGCATCGGACAGGAGGTTTACTATGGCTACACCTTC,CASIGQEVYYGYTF
-,TRBD1,TRBV3-1/TRBV3-2,TRBJ1-5,TGTGCCAGCAGCCAGGGACAGGGGGCTCGGAAAAGCAATCAGCCCCAGCATTTT,CASSQGQGARKSNQPQHF
-,-,TRBV7-8,TRBJ1-1,TGTGCCAGCAGCGAACAGGGTACTGAAGCTTTCTTT,CASSEQGTEAFF
-,-,TRBV3-1/TRBV3-2,TRBJ1-3,TGTGCCAGCAGCCAAGAGGGGCGCTCTGGAAACACCATATATTTT,CASSQEGRSGNTIYF